Following are 18 T cell receptor beta chains from one sample sequenced in a study of siplizumab effects on memory and regulatory T cells. A roughly 6-day coculture at 37°C was performed with the mixed lymphocyte reaction cells. These TCRs are of unknown antigen specificity. The assay was immunoSEQ multiplex PCR, and TCRdb's table has in-frame clones only and misses some. This table holds 9,500 to 13,000 clones, roughly two fifths found once. The sequencing sample was made of CFSE-low (dividing) CD8+ T cells sorted from an allogeneic mixed lymphocyte reaction. The receptors were gathered from a human donor in good health; the cells came from an allogeneic mixed lymphocyte reaction.

This clone was counted a few times. The chain carries TRBV5-4 and TRBJ2-7; TRBD2 matches at 9 bases. V shed 3 bases and J 4 bases; nucleotides not matched to a gene: 11. This CDR3 has 16 residues. Germline CDR1 reads SGHNT; CDR2 reads YYREEE (reference sequence). CDR3 amino acids: CASSSYSSSGEYEQYF. DNA of the CDR3: TGTGCCAGCAGCTCCTACTCGTCTAGCGGGGAATACGAGCAGTACTTC. The variable domain in full, completed from reference TRBV5-4 and TRBJ2-7, reads ETGVTQSPTHLIKTRGQQVTLRCSSQSGHNTVSWYQQALGQGPQFIFQYYREEENGRGNFPPRFSGLQFPNYSSELNVNALELDDSALYLCASSSYSSSGEYEQYFGPGTRLTVT.

This clone has at least ten counts. V and J are TRBV7-2 and TRBJ1-1; D gene ambiguous. The CDR3 totals 13 residues. The germline V gene encodes CDR1 SGHTA and CDR2 FQGNSA. Deletions cut 4 bases from V and 5 bases from J, with 11 bases between. This chain's CDR3 is CASSSGRGTEAFF. As DNA, the CDR3 is TGTGCCAGCAGCTCAGGACGGGGAACTGAAGCTTTCTTT.

This clone was seen just once. The chain carries TRBV9 and TRBJ1-2; D possibly corresponds to TRBD1 (5 bases). CDR1 and CDR2 (germline): SGDLS, YYNGEE. This CDR3 spans 15 amino acids. Trimming removed 6 bases at V and 2 bases at J, with 17 bases between. The CDR3 reads CASTSLSDSNYGYTF. CDR3 DNA sequence: TGTGCCAGCACCTCCCTTAGCGACAGCAACTATGGCTACACCTTC.

The gene calls are TRBV9 and TRBJ1-6; 9 positions agree with TRBD1. CDR1 and CDR2 (germline): SGDLS, YYNGEE. The CDR3 is 15 residues long. The trim removed 3 bases at V and 13 bases at J, leaving 11 bases unmatched. The CDR3 region has the DNA TGTGCCAGCAGCGGGACAGGGGCGACCTTAATCCCCCTCCACTTT. Its translation is CASSGTGATLIPLHF. The full variable domain, with the rest looked up from reference TRBV9 and TRBJ1-6, is DSGVTQTPKHLITATGQRVTLRCSPRSGDLSVYWYQQSLDQGLQFLIQYYNGEERAKGNILERFSAQQFPDLHSELNLSSLELGDSALYFCASSGTGATLIPLHFGNGTRLTVT.

This clone ranks as medium-sized. V and J are TRBV27 and TRBJ2-1, with unresolved D. This CDR3 contains 14 residues. The germline CDR1 and CDR2 sequences are MNHEY and SMNVEV (reference sequence). The V gene lost 0 bases and the J gene lost 5 bases, with 8 bases spanning the gap. CDR3 sequence reads: CASSLSYANNEQFF. The CDR3 DNA sequence: TGTGCCAGCAGTTTATCATACGCAAACAATGAGCAGTTCTTC.

V is TRBV9 and J is TRBJ2-5; D might be TRBD2 (5 bases). This CDR3 contains 14 residues. Germline CDR1 is SGDLS and CDR2 is YYNGEE. Trimming stripped 0 bases from V and 0 bases from J, with 6 bases between. The CDR3 region is CASSVGGNQETQYF. The DNA of the CDR3 is TGTGCCAGCAGCGTAGGAGGGAACCAAGAGACCCAGTACTTC.

There are many counts of this clone. The V and J genes are TRBV12-5 and TRBJ2-7; 9 positions agree with TRBD2. The CDR3 covers 15 residues. The V gene's germline CDR1 is LGHNT and CDR2 FRNRAP. J was trimmed by 1 base and V by 6 bases; bases with no gene match: 7. CDR3 region: CASGIAGELSYEQYF. The CDR3 DNA reads TGTGCTAGTGGGATAGCGGGGGAGCTTTCCTACGAGCAGTACTTC.

CDR3 region: CASREDGPFGPQHF. The CDR3 DNA is TGTGCCAGCAGGGAGGACGGACCCTTCGGCCCCCAGCATTTT. This chain links TRBV6-5 with TRBJ1-5; D gene unclear. Per the germline V gene, CDR1 is MNHEY and CDR2 is SVGAGI. Trimming stripped 6 bases from V and 10 bases from J, with 19 bases between. The CDR3 spans 14 residues.

The CDR3 nucleotides read TGTGCCAGCAGCTTAGTGTTAGGGGGCAAGGAGACCCAGTACTTC. Its translation is CASSLVLGGKETQYF. The chain joins TRBV7-9 to TRBJ2-5; 7 bases line up with TRBD1. CDR1 and CDR2 (germline): SEHNR, FQNEAQ (reference sequence). The CDR3 loop spans 15 amino acids. Trimming took 1 base from V and 5 from J; bases not matched to a gene: 7.

This clone ranks as medium-sized. V usage is TRBV27 and J usage is TRBJ2-7; TRBD1 matches at 8 bases. Trimming at V came to 7 bases and at J to 2 bases, leaving 4 bases not matched to a gene. The V gene's germline CDR1 is MNHEY and CDR2 SMNVEV (reference sequence). There are 13 residues in the CDR3. CDR3 in DNA: TGTGCCAGCAACCAACAGGGGGCCTACGAGCAGTACTTC. Protein sequence: CASNQQGAYEQYF.

This clone was picked up a small number of times. The rearrangement uses TRBV7-9 and TRBJ1-2; no reliable D call. From germline, CDR1 is SEHNR and CDR2 FQNEAQ (reference sequence). Trimming cost V 1 base and J 1 base, with 7 bases left between them. This CDR3 spans 14 amino acids. The CDR3: CASSLVYSNYGYTF. The DNA of the CDR3 is TGTGCCAGCAGCTTAGTTTACAGTAACTATGGCTACACCTTC. Based on the CDR3 plus reference TRBV7-9 and TRBJ1-2, the full variable domain is DTGVSQNPRHKITKRGQNVTFRCDPISEHNRLYWYRQTLGQGPEFLTYFQNEAQLEKSRLLSDRFSAERPKGSFSTLEIQRTEQGDSAMYLCASSLVYSNYGYTFGSGTRLTVV.

The chain has TRBV13 and TRBJ2-3; no clear D gene. The CDR3 sequence is 11 residues long. V was pared by 4 bases and J by 2 bases, with 1 base between. CDR1 and CDR2 from the germline V gene are PRHDT and FYEKMQ (reference sequence). CDR3 DNA: TGTGCCAGCAGCTCCACAGATACGCAGTATTTT. It codes for CASSSTDTQYF.

As concerns this clone: At one end, the junction sequence differs from germline, possibly due to a read error. The rearrangement joins TRBV5-4 to TRBJ1-2; possible D gene TRBD1, 5 bases. Per germline, CDR1 SGHNT and CDR2 YYREEE (reference sequence). This CDR3 is built from 14 residues. The CDR3 spells CARSFGWDDYGYTF. The CDR3 DNA reads TGTGCCAGAAGCTTCGGCTGGGACGACTATGGCTACACCTTC. The variable domain in full, completed from reference TRBV5-4 and TRBJ1-2, reads ETGVTQSPTHLIKTRGQQVTLRCSSQSGHNTVSWYQQALGQGPQFIFQYYREEENGRGNFPPRFSGLQFPNYSSELNVNALELDDSALYLCARSFGWDDYGYTFGSGTRLTVV.

The gene calls are TRBV13 and TRBJ2-7; 10 nucleotides line up with TRBD2. Germline values: CDR1 PRHDT, CDR2 FYEKMQ (reference sequence). This CDR3 has 16 amino acids. V trimming: 1 base; J trimming: 3 bases; junction bases outside the gene matches: 6. Here the CDR3 reads CASSLATGTSVYEQYF. In nucleotides, the CDR3 is TGTGCCAGCAGCTTAGCCACCGGGACTAGCGTCTACGAGCAGTACTTC.

This chain joins TRBV6-1 and TRBJ2-6; 10 nucleotides align to TRBD1. The CDR3 spans 20 residues. Germline loops: CDR1 MNHNS, CDR2 SASEGT. Trimming cost V 1 base and J 1 base; bases outside gene matches: 10. As DNA, the CDR3 is TGTGCCAGCAGTGAAGGTGTGCTGGGACAGGGGACATCTGGGGCCAACGTCCTGACTTTC. Amino acids: CASSEGVLGQGTSGANVLTF.

V is TRBV7-9 and J is TRBJ2-7, with D uncertain. The CDR3 spans 13 residues. The V gene lost 3 bases and the J gene lost 3 bases, with 9 bases spanning the gap. Germline values: CDR1 SEHNR, CDR2 FQNEAQ (reference sequence). In DNA, the CDR3 is TGTGCCAGCAGCTTTATGGGCAGCTACGAGCAGTACTTC. It codes for CASSFMGSYEQYF.

This clone was seen only a few times. The chain links TRBV2 to TRBJ2-2; no clear D. CDR1 is SNHLY, CDR2 FYNNEI, per germline. The CDR3 has 14 amino acids. The ends were cut back, 5 bases at V and 0 bases at J, with 7 bases in the middle. The chain's CDR3 is CASSTTANTGELFF. The DNA for the CDR3 is TGTGCCAGCAGTACTACAGCGAACACCGGGGAGCTGTTTTTT.

V usage is TRBV5-6 and J usage is TRBJ1-5; TRBD1 agrees at 9 bases. Trimming removed 4 bases from V and 6 bases from J; junction bases left unmatched: 8. Germline CDR1 reads SGHDT; CDR2 reads YYEEEE. The CDR3 spans 15 residues. This CDR3 reads CASSPSGQGTQPQHF. The CDR3 coding sequence is TGTGCCAGCAGCCCCTCGGGACAGGGTACTCAGCCCCAGCATTTT.